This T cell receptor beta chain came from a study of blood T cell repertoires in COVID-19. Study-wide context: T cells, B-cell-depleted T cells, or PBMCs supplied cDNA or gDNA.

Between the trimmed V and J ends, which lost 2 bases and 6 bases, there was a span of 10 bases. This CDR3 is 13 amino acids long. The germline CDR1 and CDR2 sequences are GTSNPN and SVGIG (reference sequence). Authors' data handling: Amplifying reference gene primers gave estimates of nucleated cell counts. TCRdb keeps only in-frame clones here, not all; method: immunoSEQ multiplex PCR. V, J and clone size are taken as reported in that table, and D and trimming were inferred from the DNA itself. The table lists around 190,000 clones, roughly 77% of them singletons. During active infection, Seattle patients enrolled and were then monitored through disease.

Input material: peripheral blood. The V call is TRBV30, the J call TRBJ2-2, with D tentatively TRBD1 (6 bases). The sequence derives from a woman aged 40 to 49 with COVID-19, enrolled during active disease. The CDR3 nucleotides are TGTGCCTGGAGTACAGGGATGGCCGGGGAGCTGTTTTTT. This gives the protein CAWSTGMAGELFF.